The clone carrying this TCR beta chain came up a few times. Its antigen is still unknown. With 6 bases clipped from V and 8 bases from J, the junction kept 7 bases outside the gene matches. In germline, CDR1 is MNHEY, CDR2 SMNVEV (reference sequence). This CDR3 is built from 13 residues. This entry comes from a study of post-analysis software for immune sequencing data. Points from the study as a whole: A handful of TRBV segments were significantly more frequent in patients than in controls. TRBV5-6, TRBV5-1 and TRBV20-1 were among these segments.

Unique-molecular-identifier-tagged TCR beta cDNA libraries were used. TCRdb analysed the PCR reads with MiXCR anew, one entry per CDR3 protein. The data show over 300,000 distinct CDR3 sequences, approximately 33% seen once. The chain recombines TRBV27 with TRBJ2-1; 7 bases map to TRBD2. The TCR was taken from a girl between 5 and 17 years old with multiple sclerosis. What was sequenced was blood. This CDR3 reads CASSGLVHHEQFF. Written as DNA, the CDR3 is TGTGCCAGCAGCGGACTAGTACATCATGAGCAGTTCTTC.